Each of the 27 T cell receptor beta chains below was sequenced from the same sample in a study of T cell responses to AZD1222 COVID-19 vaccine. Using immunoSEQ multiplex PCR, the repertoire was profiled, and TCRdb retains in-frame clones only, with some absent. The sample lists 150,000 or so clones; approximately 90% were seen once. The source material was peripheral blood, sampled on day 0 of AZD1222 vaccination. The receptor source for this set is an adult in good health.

CDR3 protein: CASSYTPARGLLHF. The CDR3 DNA is TGTGCCAGCAGTTACACCCCGGCCAGGGGGCTCCTCCACTTT. V and J are TRBV6-2 or TRBV6-3 and TRBJ1-6, with TRBD1 identical over 8 bases. The CDR3 runs to 14 residues. V shed 2 bases and J 15 bases; nucleotides not matched to a gene: 9. In germline, CDR1 is MNHEY, CDR2 SVGEGT.

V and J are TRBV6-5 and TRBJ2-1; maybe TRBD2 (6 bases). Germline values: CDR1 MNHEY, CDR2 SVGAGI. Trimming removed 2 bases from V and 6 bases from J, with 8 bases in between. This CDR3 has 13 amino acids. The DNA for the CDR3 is TGTGCCAGCAGTTACGGGACTGCCAATGAGCAGTTCTTC. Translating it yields CASSYGTANEQFF.

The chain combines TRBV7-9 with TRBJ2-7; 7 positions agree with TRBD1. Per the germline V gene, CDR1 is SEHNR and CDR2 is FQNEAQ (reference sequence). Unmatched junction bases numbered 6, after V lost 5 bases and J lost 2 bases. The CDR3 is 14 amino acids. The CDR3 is CASSQDRKPYEQYF. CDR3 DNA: TGTGCCAGCAGCCAGGACAGGAAGCCCTACGAGCAGTACTTC.

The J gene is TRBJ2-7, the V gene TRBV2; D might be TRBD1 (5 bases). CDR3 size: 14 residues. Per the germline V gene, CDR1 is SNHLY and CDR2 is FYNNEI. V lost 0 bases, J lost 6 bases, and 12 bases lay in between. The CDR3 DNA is TGTGCCAGCAGTGAAGCTCGAGACAGAACCGAGCAGTACTTC. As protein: CASSEARDRTEQYF. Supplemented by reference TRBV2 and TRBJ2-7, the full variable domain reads EPEVTQTPSHQVTQMGQEVILRCVPISNHLYFYWYRQILGQKVEFLVSFYNNEISEKSEIFDDQFSVERPDGSNFTLKIRSTKLEDSAMYFCASSEARDRTEQYFGPGTRLTVT.

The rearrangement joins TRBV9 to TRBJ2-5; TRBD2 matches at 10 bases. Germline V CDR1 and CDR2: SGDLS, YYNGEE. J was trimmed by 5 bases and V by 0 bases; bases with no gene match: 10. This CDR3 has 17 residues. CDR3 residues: CASSVGRLAGARETQYF. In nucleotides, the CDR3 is TGTGCCAGCAGCGTAGGGAGGCTAGCGGGAGCCCGGGAGACCCAGTACTTC.

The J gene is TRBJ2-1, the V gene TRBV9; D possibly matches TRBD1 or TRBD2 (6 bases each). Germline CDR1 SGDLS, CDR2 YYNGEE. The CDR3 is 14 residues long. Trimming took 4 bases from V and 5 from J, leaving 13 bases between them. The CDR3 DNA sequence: TGTGCCAGCAGCCCTTGGGGGGCCGACAATGAGCAGTTCTTC. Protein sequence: CASSPWGADNEQFF.

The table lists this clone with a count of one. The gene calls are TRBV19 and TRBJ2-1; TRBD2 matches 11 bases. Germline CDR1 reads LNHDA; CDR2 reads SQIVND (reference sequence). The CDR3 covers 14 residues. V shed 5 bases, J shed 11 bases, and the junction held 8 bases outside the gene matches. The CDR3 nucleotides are TGTGCCAGTAGTCACCTTAGCGGGAGGGCAAAGCAGTTCTTC. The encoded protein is CASSHLSGRAKQFF.

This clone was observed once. The CDR3 reads CASSLAYSNQPQHF. In DNA, the CDR3 is TGTGCCAGCAGTCTTGCTTATAGCAATCAGCCCCAGCATTTT. This sequence joins TRBV28 and TRBJ1-5; D call uncertain. The CDR3 runs 14 residues. V was trimmed by 5 bases and J by 0 bases, leaving 8 bases between them. Germline lookup yields CDR1 MDHEN and CDR2 SYDVKM.

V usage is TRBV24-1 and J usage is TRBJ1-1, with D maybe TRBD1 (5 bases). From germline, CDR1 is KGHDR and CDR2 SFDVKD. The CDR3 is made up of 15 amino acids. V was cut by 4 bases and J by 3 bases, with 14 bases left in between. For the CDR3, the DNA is TGTGCCACCAGTGACCCAGGTCGGGGGGACACTGAAGCTTTCTTT. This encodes CATSDPGRGDTEAFF.

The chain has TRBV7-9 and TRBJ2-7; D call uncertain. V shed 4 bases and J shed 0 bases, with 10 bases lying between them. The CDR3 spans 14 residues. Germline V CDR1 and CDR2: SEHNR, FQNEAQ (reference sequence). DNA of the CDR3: TGTGCCAGCAGCTCCGACACCGCCTCCTACGAGCAGTACTTC. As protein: CASSSDTASYEQYF.

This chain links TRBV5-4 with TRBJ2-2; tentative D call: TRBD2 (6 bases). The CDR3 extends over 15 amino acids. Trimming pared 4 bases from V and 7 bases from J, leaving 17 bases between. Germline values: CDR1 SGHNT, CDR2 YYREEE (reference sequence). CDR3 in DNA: TGTGCCAGCAGCCCTGACGGGAGATCATACGGGGAGCTGTTTTTT. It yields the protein CASSPDGRSYGELFF.

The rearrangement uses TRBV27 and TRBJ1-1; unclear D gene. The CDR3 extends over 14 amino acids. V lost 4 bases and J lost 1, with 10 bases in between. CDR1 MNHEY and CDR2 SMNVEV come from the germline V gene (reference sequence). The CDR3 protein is CASSSLWGNTEAFF. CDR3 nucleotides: TGTGCCAGCAGTTCCCTTTGGGGGAACACTGAAGCTTTCTTT.

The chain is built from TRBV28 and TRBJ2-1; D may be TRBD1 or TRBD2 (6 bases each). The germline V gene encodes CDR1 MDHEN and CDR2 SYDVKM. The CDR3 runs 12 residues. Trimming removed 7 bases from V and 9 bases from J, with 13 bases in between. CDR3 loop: CASTLGGGEQFF. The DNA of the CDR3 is TGTGCCAGCACCCTAGGGGGAGGTGAGCAGTTCTTC.

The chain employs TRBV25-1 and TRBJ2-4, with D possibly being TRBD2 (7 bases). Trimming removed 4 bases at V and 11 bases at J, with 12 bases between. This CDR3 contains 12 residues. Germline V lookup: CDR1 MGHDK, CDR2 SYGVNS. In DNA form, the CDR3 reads TGTGCCAGCAGTGGAGGGAGGGGGGTTCAGTACTTC. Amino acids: CASSGGRGVQYF.

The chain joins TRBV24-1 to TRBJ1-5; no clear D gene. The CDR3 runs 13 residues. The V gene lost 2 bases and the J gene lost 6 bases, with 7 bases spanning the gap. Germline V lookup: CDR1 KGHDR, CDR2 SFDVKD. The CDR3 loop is CATSDSWGQPQHF. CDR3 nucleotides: TGTGCCACCAGTGATTCTTGGGGTCAGCCCCAGCATTTT.

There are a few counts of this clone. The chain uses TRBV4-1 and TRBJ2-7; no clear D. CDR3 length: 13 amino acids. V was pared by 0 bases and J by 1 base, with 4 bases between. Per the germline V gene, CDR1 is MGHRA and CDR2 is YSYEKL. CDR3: CASSQDLSYEQYF. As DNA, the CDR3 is TGCGCCAGCAGCCAAGATCTATCCTACGAGCAGTACTTC.

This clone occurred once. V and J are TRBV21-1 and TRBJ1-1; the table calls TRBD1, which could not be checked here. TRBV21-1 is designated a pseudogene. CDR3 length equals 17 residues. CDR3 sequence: CASSKKRGQRTNTEAFF. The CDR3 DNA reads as TGTGCCAGCAGCAAAAAGAGGGGACAGAGAACGAACACTGAAGCTTTCTTT.

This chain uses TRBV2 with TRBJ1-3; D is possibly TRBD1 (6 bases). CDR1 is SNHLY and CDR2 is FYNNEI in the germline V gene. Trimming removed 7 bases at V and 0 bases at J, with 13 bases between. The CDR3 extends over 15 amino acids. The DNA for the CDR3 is TGTGCCAGCACGCCGCAGGGGCTCTCTGGAAACACCATATATTTT. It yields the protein CASTPQGLSGNTIYF.

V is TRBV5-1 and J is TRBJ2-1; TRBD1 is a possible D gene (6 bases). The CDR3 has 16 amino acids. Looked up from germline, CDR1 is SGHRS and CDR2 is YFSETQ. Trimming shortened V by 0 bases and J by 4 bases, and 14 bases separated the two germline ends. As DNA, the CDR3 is TGCGCCAGCAGCTTGGTATCTTGGGACAAGTACAATGAGCAGTTCTTC. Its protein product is CASSLVSWDKYNEQFF.

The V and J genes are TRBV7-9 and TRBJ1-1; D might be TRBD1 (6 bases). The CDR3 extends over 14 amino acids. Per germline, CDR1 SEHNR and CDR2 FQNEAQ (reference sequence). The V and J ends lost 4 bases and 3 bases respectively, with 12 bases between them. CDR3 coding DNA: TGTGCCAGCAGCTATACAGGGCGGGACACTGAAGCTTTCTTT. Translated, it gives CASSYTGRDTEAFF.

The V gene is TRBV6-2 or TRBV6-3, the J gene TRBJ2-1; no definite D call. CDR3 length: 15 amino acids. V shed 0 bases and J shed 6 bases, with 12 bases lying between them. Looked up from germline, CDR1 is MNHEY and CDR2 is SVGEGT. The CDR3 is CASSYSNFRGNEQFF. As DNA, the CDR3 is TGTGCCAGCAGTTACTCGAACTTTCGAGGCAATGAGCAGTTCTTC.

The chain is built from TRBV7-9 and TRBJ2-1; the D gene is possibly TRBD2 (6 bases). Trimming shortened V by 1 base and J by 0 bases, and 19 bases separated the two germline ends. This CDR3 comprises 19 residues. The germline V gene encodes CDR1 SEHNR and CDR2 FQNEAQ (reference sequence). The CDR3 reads CASSLEGPPRGNSYNEQFF. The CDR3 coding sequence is TGTGCCAGCAGCTTAGAGGGCCCTCCCCGGGGGAACTCCTACAATGAGCAGTTCTTC.

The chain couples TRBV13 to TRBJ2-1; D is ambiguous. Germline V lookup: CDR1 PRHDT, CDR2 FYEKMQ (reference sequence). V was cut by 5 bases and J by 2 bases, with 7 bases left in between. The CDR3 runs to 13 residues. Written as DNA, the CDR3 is TGTGCCAGCAGCCGACGGGCCTACAATGAGCAGTTCTTC. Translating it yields CASSRRAYNEQFF.

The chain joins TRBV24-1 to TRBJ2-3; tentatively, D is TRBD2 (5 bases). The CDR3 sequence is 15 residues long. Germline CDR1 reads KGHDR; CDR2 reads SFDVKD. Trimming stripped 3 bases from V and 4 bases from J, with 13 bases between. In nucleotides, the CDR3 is TGTGCCACCAGTGATCCGCGAGGGAGCGCAGATACGCAGTATTTT. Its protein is CATSDPRGSADTQYF.

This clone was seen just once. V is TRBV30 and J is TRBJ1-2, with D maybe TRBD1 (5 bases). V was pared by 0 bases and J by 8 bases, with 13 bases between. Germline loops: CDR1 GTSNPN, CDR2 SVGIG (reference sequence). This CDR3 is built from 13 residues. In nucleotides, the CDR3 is TGTGCCTGGAGTGTACTTGCAGGGCCGGGCTACACCTTC. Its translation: CAWSVLAGPGYTF.

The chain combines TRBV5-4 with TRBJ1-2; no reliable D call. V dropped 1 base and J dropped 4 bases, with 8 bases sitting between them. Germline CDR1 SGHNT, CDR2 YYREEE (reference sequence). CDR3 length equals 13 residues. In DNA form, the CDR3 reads TGTGCCAGCAGCTTGTCGGGGTCCTATGGCTACACCTTC. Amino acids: CASSLSGSYGYTF.

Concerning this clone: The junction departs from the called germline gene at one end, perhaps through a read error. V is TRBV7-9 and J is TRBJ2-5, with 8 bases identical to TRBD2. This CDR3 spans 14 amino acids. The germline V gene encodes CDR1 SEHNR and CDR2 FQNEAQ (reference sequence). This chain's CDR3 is CASGLTSVQETQYF. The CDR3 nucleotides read TGTGCCAGCGGCTTGACTAGCGTACAAGAGACCCAGTACTTC.